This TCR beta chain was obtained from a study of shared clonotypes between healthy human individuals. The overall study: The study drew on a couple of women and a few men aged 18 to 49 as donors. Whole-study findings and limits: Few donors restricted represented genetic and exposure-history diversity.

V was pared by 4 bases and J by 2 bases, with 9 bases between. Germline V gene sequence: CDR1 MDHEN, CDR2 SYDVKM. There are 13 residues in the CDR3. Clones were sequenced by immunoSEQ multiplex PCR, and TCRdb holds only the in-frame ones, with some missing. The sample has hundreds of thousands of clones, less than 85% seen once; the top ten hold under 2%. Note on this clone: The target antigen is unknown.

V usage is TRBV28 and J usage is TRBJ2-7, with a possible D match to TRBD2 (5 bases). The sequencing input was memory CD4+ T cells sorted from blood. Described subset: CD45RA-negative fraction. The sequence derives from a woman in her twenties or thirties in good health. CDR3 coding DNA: TGTGCCAGCAGTTCCACTAGTACCTACGAGCAGTACTTC. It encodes CASSSTSTYEQYF.